This T cell receptor beta chain was found in a study of T cell responses to AZD1222 COVID-19 vaccine. Germline CDR1 and CDR2: SNHLY and FYNNEI. The V end was cut by 10 bases, the J end by 1 base, with 11 bases between. The CDR3 totals 12 residues. Both about-4-week and about-12-week second-dose recipients were combined. The study's findings and limits: The study identified only 6 or 7 AZD1222 recipients as seropositive at baseline. Without day 14 samples, only post-peak T cell repertoires were studied. Clonal diversity was possibly underestimated; the donors were predominantly white British and more often female.

Sequencing used immunoSEQ multiplex PCR; TCRdb keeps in-frame clones, though not all of them. Altogether 150,000 to 200,000 clones are present, about 91% being singletons, with the ten largest covering roughly 1.4%. In the case of this clone: The antigen is undetermined.

This sample comprised peripheral blood, obtained 28 days after the second AZD1222 dose. This chain connects TRBV2 to TRBJ2-7, with D possibly TRBD2 on 7 matching bases. The receptor comes from an adult who received the AZD1222 COVID-19 vaccine. The CDR3 reads CATGGPSYEQYF. CDR3 DNA: TGTGCCACCGGGGGGCCTTCCTACGAGCAGTACTTC.